These T cell receptor beta chains were read from a single sample in a study of cytomegalovirus exposure and HLA in healthy donors. The assay was immunoSEQ multiplex PCR, and TCRdb's table has in-frame clones only and misses some. This table holds about 190,000 clones, 81% found once. The sample comprised PBMCs. The receptors were gathered from a young man in good health and CMV-seronegative. CDR3s include the opening cysteine and the closing phenylalanine or tryptophan. A D gene is named only where the DNA matches it firmly. Where a row states a size, it is once, few, many or the class of an expanded clone; other rows omit it.

clone_size	v_call	d_call	j_call	cdr3_aa	cdr3_nt
NA	TRBV7-2	NA	TRBJ1-2	CASRRTDSNYGYTF	TGTGCCAGCAGGAGGACAGATTCTAACTATGGCTACACCTTC
NA	TRBV10-2	TRBD2	TRBJ2-3	CASSESGRGDTDTQYF	TGCGCCAGCAGTGAATCAGGGAGGGGAGACACAGATACGCAGTATTTT
once	TRBV4-2	NA	TRBJ1-2	CANSQSERSPGGYTF	TGTGCCAACAGCCAATCAGAGAGGTCCCCAGGGGGCTACACCTTC
NA	TRBV2	TRBD1	TRBJ1-2	CAGTDRQTANYGYTF	TGTGCCGGAACGGACAGGCAGACAGCGAACTATGGCTACACCTTC
NA	TRBV14	TRBD2	TRBJ2-1	CASSPTSGPYNEQFF	TGTGCCAGCAGCCCGACTAGCGGTCCCTACAATGAGCAGTTCTTC
NA	TRBV19	NA	TRBJ1-4	CASSIPGRGNEKLFF	TGTGCCAGTAGTATACCCGGCCGGGGTAATGAAAAACTGTTTTTT
NA	TRBV19	NA	TRBJ1-4	CASSAGGATNEKLFF	TGTGCCAGTAGTGCGGGGGGTGCAACTAATGAAAAACTGTTTTTT
NA	TRBV4-3	NA	TRBJ2-4	CASSQDSTMGIQYF	TGCGCCAGCAGCCAAGATAGCACGATGGGCATTCAGTACTTC
NA	TRBV4-3	TRBD1	TRBJ2-5	CASSQDHRGQETQYF	TGCGCCAGCAGCCAAGATCACAGGGGCCAAGAGACCCAGTACTTC
few	TRBV7-9	TRBD1	TRBJ2-2	CASSYPTGGASSGELFF	TGTGCCAGCAGCTACCCGACAGGGGGCGCCTCTTCCGGGGAGCTGTTTTTT
NA	TRBV4-3	TRBD1	TRBJ2-5	CASSQVTGQGGETQYF	TGCGCCAGCAGCCAAGTGACGGGACAGGGGGGAGAGACCCAGTACTTC
NA	TRBV9	NA	TRBJ1-2	CASSVAGGYGYTF	TGTGCCAGCAGCGTAGCGGGGGGGTATGGCTACACCTTC
NA	TRBV28	NA	TRBJ1-4	CASSLRGSNEKLFF	TGTGCCAGCAGTTTGCGGGGTTCTAATGAAAAACTGTTTTTT
NA	TRBV6-6	NA	TRBJ1-1	CASSGGGPHTEAFF	TGTGCCAGCAGTGGGGGCGGGCCGCACACTGAAGCTTTCTTT
NA	TRBV9	NA	TRBJ2-7	CASSPGGGASYEQYF	TGTGCCAGCAGCCCTGGAGGGGGGGCCTCTTACGAGCAGTACTTC
NA	TRBV18	NA	TRBJ1-2	CASTEVDSNYGYTF	TGTGCCAGCACAGAAGTAGACAGTAACTATGGCTACACCTTC
NA	TRBV18	NA	TRBJ2-5	CASSLQDQETQYF	TGTGCCAGCTCCCTACAGGATCAAGAGACCCAGTACTTC
NA	TRBV7-2	TRBD1	TRBJ1-4	CASSLGQGRNEKLFF	TGTGCCAGCAGCCTCGGACAGGGTAGAAACGAAAAACTGTTTTTT
NA	TRBV21-1	NA	TRBJ2-2	CASSEQGAEAGELFF	TGTGCCAGCAGCGAACAGGGGGCTGAGGCCGGGGAGCTGTTTTTT
NA	TRBV2	TRBD1	TRBJ1-2	CASSAAGGAHSYGYTF	TGTGCCAGCAGTGCGGCAGGGGGAGCTCATTCCTATGGCTACACCTTC
NA	TRBV5-1	NA	TRBJ1-1	CASSLSPGIPEAFF	TGCGCCAGCAGCTTATCCCCGGGGATCCCTGAAGCTTTCTTT
NA	TRBV5-6	NA	TRBJ1-1	CASSFRKGTEAFF	TGTGCCAGCAGCTTTAGAAAGGGGACTGAAGCTTTCTTT
once	TRBV28	TRBD2	TRBJ2-4	CASNMGSGSKNIQYF	TGTGCCAGCAACATGGGTAGCGGGAGCAAAAACATTCAGTACTTC
NA	TRBV4-3	TRBD1	TRBJ1-1	CASSKVPGQGMNTEAFF	TGCGCCAGCAGCAAGGTCCCGGGACAGGGGATGAACACTGAAGCTTTCTTT
NA	TRBV27	TRBD1	TRBJ2-1	CATSPGTGGLEQFF	TGTGCCACCTCTCCCGGGACAGGGGGCTTAGAGCAGTTCTTC
NA	TRBV9	TRBD1	TRBJ1-5	CASSVSGTDNQPQHF	TGTGCCAGCAGCGTCTCCGGGACAGACAATCAGCCCCAGCATTTT
NA	TRBV18	TRBD1	TRBJ2-3	CASSPRTGMVTDTQYF	TGTGCCAGCTCACCCCGGACAGGGATGGTTACAGATACGCAGTATTTT
NA	TRBV5-5	TRBD1	TRBJ2-5	CASSPTRTGAVTQYF	TGTGCCAGCAGCCCCACCCGGACAGGGGCGGTGACCCAGTACTTC